This record looks at one TCR beta chain sequence and its context. The antigen remains unidentified. These data are taken from a study of shared clonotypes between healthy human individuals. Study summary: With ages of 18 to 49, the donors were a couple of women and three men.

General study points: The rarefaction results pointed to incomplete sorted-subset sequencing despite large depth.

The protocol was immunoSEQ multiplex PCR, while the TCRdb copy is restricted to in-frame clones and leaves out a portion. Here the sample spans hundreds of thousands of clones, 74% being singletons. The source is a woman aged 30 to 39 in good health. The sequenced sample consisted of memory CD4+ T cells sorted from blood. As to subset: CD45RA-negative fraction.

The CDR3 DNA follows: TGTGCCAGCAGCCCCCAGTCCCTAGGACTCGGGGAGCTGTTTTTT. Its translation: CASSPQSLGLGELFF. This chain connects TRBV9 to TRBJ2-2, with TRBD2 as a possible D gene (5 bases). The CDR3 sequence is 15 residues long. The V gene lost 4 bases and the J gene lost 7 bases, with 17 bases spanning the gap. Germline V gene data show CDR1 as SGDLS and CDR2 as YYNGEE.